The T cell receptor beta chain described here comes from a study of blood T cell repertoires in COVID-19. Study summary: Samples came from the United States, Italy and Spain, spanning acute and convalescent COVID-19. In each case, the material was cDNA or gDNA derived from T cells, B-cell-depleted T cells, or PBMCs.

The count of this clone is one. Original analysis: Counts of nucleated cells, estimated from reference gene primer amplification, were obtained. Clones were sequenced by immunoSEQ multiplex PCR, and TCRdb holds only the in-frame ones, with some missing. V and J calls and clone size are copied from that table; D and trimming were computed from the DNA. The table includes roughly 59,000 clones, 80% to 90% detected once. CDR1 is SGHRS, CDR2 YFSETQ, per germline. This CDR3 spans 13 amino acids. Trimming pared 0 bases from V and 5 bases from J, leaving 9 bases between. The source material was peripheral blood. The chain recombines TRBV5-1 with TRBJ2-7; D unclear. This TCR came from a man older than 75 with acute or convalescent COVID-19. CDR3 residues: CASSLDQVHEQYF. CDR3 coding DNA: TGCGCCAGCAGCTTGGACCAGGTCCACGAGCAGTACTTC.